Presented here are 15 T cell receptor beta chains from one specimen sequenced in a study of T cell repertoires in ileal Crohn's disease. Only in-frame clones appear in the TCRdb table, and some are missing; sequencing was by immunoSEQ multiplex PCR. Here the sample spans roughly 11,000 clones, roughly 82% being singletons. The source material was ileal tissue. Receptors were obtained from an adult with Crohn's disease.

The chain joins TRBV7-8 to TRBJ1-2; D is undetermined. The CDR3 totals 16 residues. Germline-derived CDR1 and CDR2 are SGHVS and FQNEAQ. Deletions cut 5 bases from V and 7 bases from J, with 23 bases between. The CDR3 region is CASSLNVAGEAGGYTF. CDR3 nucleotide sequence: TGTGCCAGCAGCCTCAATGTTGCAGGAGAGGCGGGTGGCTACACCTTC. Full variable domain (outside the CDR3, taken from reference TRBV7-8 and TRBJ1-2): GAGVSQSPRYKVAKRGQDVALRCDPISGHVSLFWYQQALGQGPEFLTYFQNEAQLDKSGLPSDRFFAERPEGSVSTLKIQRTQQEDSAVYLCASSLNVAGEAGGYTFGSGTRLTVV.

This clone turned up a few times. The J gene is TRBJ1-6, the V gene TRBV30; D call uncertain. V dropped 3 bases and J dropped 2 bases, with 8 bases sitting between them. Per the germline V gene, CDR1 is GTSNPN and CDR2 is SVGIG (reference sequence). This CDR3 contains 14 residues. As DNA, the CDR3 is TGTGCCTGGAGGAGGCTCACCTATAATTCACCCCTCCACTTT. This sequence encodes CAWRRLTYNSPLHF.

Turning to this clone: Additional DNA sequences in this sample encode the identical CDR3. The chain is built from TRBV4-2 and TRBJ1-4, with D unclear. V was shortened by 1 base and J by 5 bases, with 11 bases between the two germline ends. The CDR3 length is 15 residues. Looked up from germline, CDR1 is LGHNA and CDR2 is YNFKEQ. The CDR3, as DNA: TGTGCCAGCAGCCAAGGTGGAGGGATAAATGAAAAACTGTTTTTT. Translating gives CASSQGGGINEKLFF.

This clone has more than one count but fewer than ten. One end of the junction does not line up with germline, which may come from a read error. The chain joins TRBV7-2 to TRBJ2-5, with TRBD2 matching over 7 bases. CDR1 and CDR2 (germline): SGHTA, FQGNSA. There are 11 residues in the CDR3. CDR3 sequence reads: CASSLGLESDF. CDR3 nucleotides: TGTGCCAGCAGCCTCGGACTAGAGTCAGACTTC.

The rearrangement joins TRBV19 to TRBJ2-5, with TRBD2 matching 8 bases. J gave up 4 bases and V 5 bases, and 12 bases lay outside the gene matches. Looked up from germline, CDR1 is LNHDA and CDR2 is SQIVND (reference sequence). The CDR3 runs 16 residues. CDR3 sequence (DNA): TGTGCCAGTAGTCAGGTGGGCGGGGGGCTGGCAGAGACCCAGTACTTC. It yields the protein CASSQVGGGLAETQYF.

The chain is built from TRBV28 and TRBJ2-2; TRBD1 matches at 8 bases. The CDR3 runs to 16 residues. The germline V gene encodes CDR1 MDHEN and CDR2 SYDVKM. V shed 3 bases and J 1 base; nucleotides not matched to a gene: 4. CDR3 in DNA: TGTGCCAGCAGTTTGAGGACAGGGCTGAACACCGGGGAGCTGTTTTTT. Protein sequence: CASSLRTGLNTGELFF.

CDR3 in amino acids: CASSPVPGLIYGYTF. The CDR3, as DNA: TGTGCCAGCTCACCAGTCCCCGGTCTGATCTATGGCTACACCTTC. This chain uses TRBV18 with TRBJ1-2; D gene ambiguous. V shed 2 bases and J shed 4 bases, with 14 bases lying between them. Germline V gene sequence: CDR1 KGHSH, CDR2 LQKENI. The CDR3 loop spans 15 amino acids.

The V and J genes are TRBV19 and TRBJ2-1; 11 bases fit TRBD2. Germline V gene lookup returns CDR1 LNHDA and CDR2 SQIVND (reference sequence). V lost 4 bases and J lost 7; bases outside the gene matches: 9. This CDR3 is 16 amino acids long. The CDR3 DNA reads TGTGCCAGTAGTAGGGATAGCGGGGGGGCCGGGAATGAGCAGTTCTTC. This gives the protein CASSRDSGGAGNEQFF.

The chain is built from TRBV18 and TRBJ2-1, with D perhaps matching TRBD2 (5 bases). Germline CDR1 is KGHSH and CDR2 is LQKENI. The CDR3 totals 14 residues. V was cut by 3 bases and J by 3 bases, with 9 bases left in between. The chain's CDR3 is CASSPELDYNEQFF. Here the CDR3 DNA reads TGTGCCAGCTCACCGGAACTAGACTACAATGAGCAGTTCTTC.

The gene calls are TRBV5-1 and TRBJ2-3; 10 nucleotides line up with TRBD2. CDR3 length equals 17 residues. Germline V gene sequence: CDR1 SGHRS, CDR2 YFSETQ. V dropped 1 base and J dropped 2; count of bases not matched to a gene: 7. Here the CDR3 reads CASSLTLAGAYTDTQYF. CDR3 bases: TGCGCCAGCAGCTTGACCCTAGCGGGGGCCTACACAGATACGCAGTATTTT. The whole variable domain, remainder taken from reference TRBV5-1 and TRBJ2-3, is KAGVTQTPRYLIKTRGQQVTLSCSPISGHRSVSWYQQTPGQGLQFLFEYFSETQRNKGNFPGRFSGRQFSNSRSEMNVSTLELGDSALYLCASSLTLAGAYTDTQYFGPGTRLTVL.

In its sample, this clone was seen a few times. The chain links TRBV27 to TRBJ1-5; possibly TRBD1 for D (5 bases). The length of the CDR3 is 15 residues. The V gene lost 2 bases and the J gene lost 4 bases, with 12 bases spanning the gap. Germline-derived CDR1 and CDR2 are MNHEY and SMNVEV (reference sequence). The CDR3, as DNA: TGTGCCAGCAGTTTAAGCAGGGCGAGGAATCAGCCCCAGCATTTT. Encoded protein: CASSLSRARNQPQHF.

V gene TRBV7-6 combines with J gene TRBJ2-7; 7 bases agree with TRBD2. Germline V gene data show CDR1 as SGHVS and CDR2 as FNYEAQ. V dropped 7 bases and J dropped 0; count of bases not matched to a gene: 6. CDR3 size: 14 residues. The CDR3, as DNA: TGTGCCAGCACCCGGGGCGGGAGCTCCTACGAGCAGTACTTC. This sequence encodes CASTRGGSSYEQYF.

This sequence joins TRBV11-1 and TRBJ2-1, with 9 bases identical to TRBD1. The V gene end was trimmed by 5 bases and the J gene end by 8 bases; junction bases not matched to a gene: 13. This CDR3 has 16 amino acids. Germline V gives CDR1 SGHAT, CDR2 FQDESV (reference sequence). CDR3 sequence: CASSKRRTGDVDEQFF. In DNA, the CDR3 is TGTGCCAGCAGCAAGAGGCGGACAGGGGACGTAGATGAGCAGTTCTTC.

This sequence joins TRBV11-3 and TRBJ2-3; TRBD1 is a possible D gene (5 bases). Trimming left V 3 bases short and J 5 bases short, with 12 bases between. The CDR3 contains 14 residues. In germline, CDR1 is SGHNT, CDR2 YENEEA. The CDR3 loop reads CASSLAGSEDTQYF. Written as DNA, the CDR3 is TGTGCCAGCAGCTTGGCAGGGTCGGAAGATACGCAGTATTTT.

The V and J genes are TRBV7-2 and TRBJ1-5; D is unresolved. With 3 bases removed from V and 5 bases from J, the gap between germline ends came to 8 bases. Per the germline V gene, CDR1 is SGHTA and CDR2 is FQGNSA. The CDR3 spans 13 residues. The CDR3 loop is CASSFDRDQPQHF. CDR3 nucleotides: TGTGCCAGCAGCTTCGATCGAGATCAGCCCCAGCATTTT.